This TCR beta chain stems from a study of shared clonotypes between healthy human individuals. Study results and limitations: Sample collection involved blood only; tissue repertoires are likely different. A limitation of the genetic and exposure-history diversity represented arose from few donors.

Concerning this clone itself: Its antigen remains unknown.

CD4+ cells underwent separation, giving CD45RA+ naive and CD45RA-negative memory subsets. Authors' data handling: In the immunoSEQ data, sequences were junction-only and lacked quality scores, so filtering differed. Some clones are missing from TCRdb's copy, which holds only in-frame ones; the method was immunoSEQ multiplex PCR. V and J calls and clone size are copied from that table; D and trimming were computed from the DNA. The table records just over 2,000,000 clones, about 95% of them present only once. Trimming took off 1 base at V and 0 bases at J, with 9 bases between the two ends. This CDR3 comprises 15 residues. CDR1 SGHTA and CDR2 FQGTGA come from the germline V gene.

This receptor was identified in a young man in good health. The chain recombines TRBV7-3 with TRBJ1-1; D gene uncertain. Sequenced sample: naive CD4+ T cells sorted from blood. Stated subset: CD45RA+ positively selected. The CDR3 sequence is CASSLIGIMNTEAFF. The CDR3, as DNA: TGTGCCAGCAGCTTAATAGGGATTATGAACACTGAAGCTTTCTTT.